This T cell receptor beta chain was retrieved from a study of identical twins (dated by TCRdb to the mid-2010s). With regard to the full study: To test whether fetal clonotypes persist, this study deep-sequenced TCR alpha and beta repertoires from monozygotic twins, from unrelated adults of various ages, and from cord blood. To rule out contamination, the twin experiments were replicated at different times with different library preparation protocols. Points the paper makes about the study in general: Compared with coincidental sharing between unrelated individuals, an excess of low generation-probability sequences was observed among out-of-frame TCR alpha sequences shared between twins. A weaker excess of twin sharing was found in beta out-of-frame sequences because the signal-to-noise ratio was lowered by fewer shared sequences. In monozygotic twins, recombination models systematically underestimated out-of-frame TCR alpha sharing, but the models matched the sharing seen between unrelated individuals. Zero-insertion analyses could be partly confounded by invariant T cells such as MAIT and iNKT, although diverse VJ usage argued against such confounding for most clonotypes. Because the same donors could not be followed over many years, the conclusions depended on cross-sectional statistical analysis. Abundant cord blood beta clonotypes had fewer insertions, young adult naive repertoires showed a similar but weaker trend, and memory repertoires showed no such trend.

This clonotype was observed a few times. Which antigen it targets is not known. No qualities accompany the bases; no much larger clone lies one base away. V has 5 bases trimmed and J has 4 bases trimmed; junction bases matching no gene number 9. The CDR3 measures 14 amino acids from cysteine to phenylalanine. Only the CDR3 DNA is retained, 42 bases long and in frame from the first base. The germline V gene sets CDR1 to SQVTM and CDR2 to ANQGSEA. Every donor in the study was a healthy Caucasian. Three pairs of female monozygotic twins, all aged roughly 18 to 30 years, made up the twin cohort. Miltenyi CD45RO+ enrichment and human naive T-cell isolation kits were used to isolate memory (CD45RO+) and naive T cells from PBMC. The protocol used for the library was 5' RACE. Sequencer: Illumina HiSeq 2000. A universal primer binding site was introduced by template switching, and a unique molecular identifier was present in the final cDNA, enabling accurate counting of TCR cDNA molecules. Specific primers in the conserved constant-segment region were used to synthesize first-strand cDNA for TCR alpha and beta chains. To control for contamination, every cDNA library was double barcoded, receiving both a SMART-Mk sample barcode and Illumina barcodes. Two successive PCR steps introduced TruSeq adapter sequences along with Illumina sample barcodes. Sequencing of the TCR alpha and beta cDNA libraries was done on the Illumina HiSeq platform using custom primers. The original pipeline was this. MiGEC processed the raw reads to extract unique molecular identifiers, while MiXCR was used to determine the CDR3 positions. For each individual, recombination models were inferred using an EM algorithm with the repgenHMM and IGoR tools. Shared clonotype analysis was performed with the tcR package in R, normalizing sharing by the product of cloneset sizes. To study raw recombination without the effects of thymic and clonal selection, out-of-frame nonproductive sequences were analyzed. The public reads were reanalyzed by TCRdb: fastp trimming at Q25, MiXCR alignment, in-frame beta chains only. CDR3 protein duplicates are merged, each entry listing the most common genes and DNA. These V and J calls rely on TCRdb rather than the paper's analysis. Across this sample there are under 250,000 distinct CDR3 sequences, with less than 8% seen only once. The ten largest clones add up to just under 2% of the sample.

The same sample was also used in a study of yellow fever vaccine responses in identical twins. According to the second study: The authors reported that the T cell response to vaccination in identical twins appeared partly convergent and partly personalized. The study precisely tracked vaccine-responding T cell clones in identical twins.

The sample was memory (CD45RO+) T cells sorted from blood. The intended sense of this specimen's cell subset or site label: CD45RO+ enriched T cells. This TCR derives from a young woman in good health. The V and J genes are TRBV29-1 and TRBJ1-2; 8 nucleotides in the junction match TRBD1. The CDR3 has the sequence CSVKGGQGGYGYTF. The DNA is TGCAGCGTTAAAGGAGGACAGGGTGGCTATGGCTACACCTTC.